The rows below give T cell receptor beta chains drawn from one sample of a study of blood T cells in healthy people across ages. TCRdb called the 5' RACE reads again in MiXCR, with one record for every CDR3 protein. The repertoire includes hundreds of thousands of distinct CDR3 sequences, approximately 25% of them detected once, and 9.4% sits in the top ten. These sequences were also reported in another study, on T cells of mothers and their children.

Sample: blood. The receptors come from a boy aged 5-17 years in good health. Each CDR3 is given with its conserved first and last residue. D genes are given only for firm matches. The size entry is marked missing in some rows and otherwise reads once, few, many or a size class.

DNA: TGTGCCAGTACTGGAACAGGGGAGACGGATACGCAGTATTTT
CDR3: CASTGTGETDTQYF
size: few
D: TRBD1
J: TRBJ2-3
V: TRBV19
length: 14

DNA: TGTGCCAGCAGTGAAACTCGGGGCAGTGAGCAGTTCTTC
CDR3: CASSETRGSEQFF
size: .
D: .
J: TRBJ2-1
V: TRBV6-1
length: 13

DNA: TGCAGCGTTGGCCAAGGCAGGGTAGGGTATGGCTACACCTTC
CDR3: CSVGQGRVGYGYTF
size: few
D: .
J: TRBJ1-2
V: TRBV29-1
length: 14

DNA: TGTGCCAGCAGTAGACCGCCGGGGACCCAGTACTTC
CDR3: CASSRPPGTQYF
size: few
D: .
J: TRBJ2-5
V: TRBV6-6
length: 12

DNA: TGTGCCAGCAGCTTGAAGGGGGGCTCCGTACCAGATACGCAGTATTTT
CDR3: CASSLKGGSVPDTQYF
size: .
D: .
J: TRBJ2-3
V: TRBV7-2
length: 16

DNA: TGCAGCGTTATTAGCGGGTCCGAGCAGTACTTC
CDR3: CSVISGSEQYF
size: once
D: TRBD2
J: TRBJ2-7
V: TRBV29-1
length: 11

DNA: TGCAGCGTTGTGGTCAGATCCTACGAGCAGTACTTC
CDR3: CSVVVRSYEQYF
size: .
D: .
J: TRBJ2-7
V: TRBV29-1
length: 12

DNA: TGTGCCATCAGTGAGTTCTCTACGTCCGACGGGGACGAGCAGTACTTC
CDR3: CAISEFSTSDGDEQYF
size: .
D: .
J: TRBJ2-7
V: TRBV10-3
length: 16

DNA: TGTGCCAGCGGTTATCCCGGGGAGACCCAGTACTTC
CDR3: CASGYPGETQYF
size: .
D: .
J: TRBJ2-5
V: TRBV6-2/TRBV6-3
length: 12

DNA: TGTGCCAGCAGCTCACGACAGATCCAAGAGACCCAGTACTTC
CDR3: CASSSRQIQETQYF
size: few
D: .
J: TRBJ2-5
V: TRBV13
length: 14

DNA: TGTGCCAGCAGTGAAGGGGCAGGGACCAACGAGCAGTACTTC
CDR3: CASSEGAGTNEQYF
size: few
D: .
J: TRBJ2-7
V: TRBV6-1
length: 14

DNA: TGCAGTGCACACAGGGGGCCCTCACAAGAGACCCAGTACTTC
CDR3: CSAHRGPSQETQYF
size: .
D: TRBD1
J: TRBJ2-5
V: TRBV20-1
length: 14

DNA: TGTGCCAGCATCCCGACTAGCGGGAGAACGGCCTACGAGCAGTACTTC
CDR3: CASIPTSGRTAYEQYF
size: .
D: TRBD2
J: TRBJ2-7
V: TRBV28
length: 16

DNA: TGCGCCAGCAAACCAACTAGCGAGGAGACCCAGTACTTC
CDR3: CASKPTSEETQYF
size: few
D: TRBD2
J: TRBJ2-5
V: TRBV4-1
length: 13

DNA: TGTGCCAGCGGGCAGGGGAATCAGCCCCAGCATTTT
CDR3: CASGQGNQPQHF
size: .
D: .
J: TRBJ1-5
V: TRBV12-3/TRBV12-4
length: 12

DNA: TGTGCCAGCAGCGTGGAAGGGCAGGCCGGGGAGCTGTTTTTT
CDR3: CASSVEGQAGELFF
size: few
D: .
J: TRBJ2-2
V: TRBV9
length: 14

DNA: TGCGCCAGCAGCTTTTTGGGGAATCCTAATGAAAAACTGTTTTTT
CDR3: CASSFLGNPNEKLFF
size: .
D: .
J: TRBJ1-4
V: TRBV5-1
length: 15

DNA: TGTGCCAGCAGACAGGACCTGAACACTGAAGCTTTCTTT
CDR3: CASRQDLNTEAFF
size: .
D: .
J: TRBJ1-1
V: TRBV7-3
length: 13

DNA: TGTGCCAGCAGTCCTAGCGGGTTTCCTAGCACAGATACGCAGTATTTT
CDR3: CASSPSGFPSTDTQYF
size: .
D: TRBD2
J: TRBJ2-3
V: TRBV12-3/TRBV12-4
length: 16

DNA: TGTGCCAGCAGCTGGGGAATCTCCTACGAGCAATACTTC
CDR3: CASSWGISYEQYF
size: .
D: .
J: TRBJ2-7
V: TRBV5-5
length: 13

DNA: TGCAGCGTCGTCCGGCCTTTGAACACTGAAGCTTTCTTT
CDR3: CSVVRPLNTEAFF
size: few
D: .
J: TRBJ1-1
V: TRBV29-1
length: 13

DNA: TGTGCCAGCAGCACCGGGACGGCCTATGGCTACACCTTC
CDR3: CASSTGTAYGYTF
size: many
D: .
J: TRBJ1-2
V: TRBV5-6
length: 13

DNA: TGTGCCAGCAGCACTGAACGGACCCAGTACTTC
CDR3: CASSTERTQYF
size: few
D: .
J: TRBJ2-5
V: TRBV11-1
length: 11

DNA: TGTGCCAGCAGCTTAAGTAGCTGGGAGACCCAGTACTTC
CDR3: CASSLSSWETQYF
size: few
D: .
J: TRBJ2-5
V: TRBV7-9
length: 13

DNA: TGTGCCAGCAGCTCGGTTAGCGCCAATGAGCAGTTCTTC
CDR3: CASSSVSANEQFF
size: .
D: .
J: TRBJ2-1
V: TRBV7-9
length: 13

DNA: TGCAGCGTCGCCCCACTATATCCCGCGGGGGGGCCTCGGGAGACCCAGTACTTC
CDR3: CSVAPLYPAGGPRETQYF
size: few
D: TRBD2
J: TRBJ2-5
V: TRBV29-1
length: 18

DNA: TGCAGTACCGTTGGGGGCCCCCAAGAGACCCAGTACTTC
CDR3: CSTVGGPQETQYF
size: .
D: .
J: TRBJ2-5
V: TRBV20-1
length: 13

DNA: TGTGCCACGAGCGTCGCTAGCGGATACAATGAGCAGTTCTTC
CDR3: CATSVASGYNEQFF
size: .
D: TRBD2
J: TRBJ2-1
V: TRBV12-3/TRBV12-4
length: 14

DNA: TGTGCCAGCAGCCCCCCGGGGTGGAGGGACAAAAACATTCAGTACTTC
CDR3: CASSPPGWRDKNIQYF
size: .
D: .
J: TRBJ2-4
V: TRBV28
length: 16

DNA: TGTGCCAGCAGTGTGGGACTAGCGGGGGTCACAGATACGCAGTATTTT
CDR3: CASSVGLAGVTDTQYF
size: few
D: TRBD2
J: TRBJ2-3
V: TRBV27
length: 16

DNA: TGTGCCAGCAGTTTTGGCGGGGGAGTGGACGAGCAGTACTTC
CDR3: CASSFGGGVDEQYF
size: .
D: TRBD2
J: TRBJ2-7
V: TRBV12-3/TRBV12-4
length: 14

DNA: TGCAGCGTTGAACAGGGGCCACACGGCTACACCTTC
CDR3: CSVEQGPHGYTF
size: .
D: .
J: TRBJ1-2
V: TRBV29-1
length: 12

DNA: TGCGCCAGCAGCTCCCTAATAGGAGACATTCAGTACTTC
CDR3: CASSSLIGDIQYF
size: few
D: .
J: TRBJ2-4
V: TRBV5-1
length: 13

DNA: TGTGCCAGCACTCGGAGGGAGGGCCTGTACGAGCAGTACTTC
CDR3: CASTRREGLYEQYF
size: .
D: TRBD2
J: TRBJ2-7
V: TRBV27
length: 14

DNA: TGCAGTGCTACCATAGGGACTAGAAAGGAAGAGACCCAGTACTTC
CDR3: CSATIGTRKEETQYF
size: few
D: TRBD2
J: TRBJ2-5
V: TRBV20-1
length: 15

DNA: TGTGCCAGCAGCCAAGATGACTACGAGCAGTACTTC
CDR3: CASSQDDYEQYF
size: many
D: .
J: TRBJ2-7
V: TRBV3-1
length: 12

DNA: TGTGCCAGCAGCTTAGGTAGGCTAGCGGGAGTCTACAATGAGCAGTTCTTC
CDR3: CASSLGRLAGVYNEQFF
size: few
D: TRBD2
J: TRBJ2-1
V: TRBV7-9
length: 17

DNA: TGCAGTGCTAGGGGACTTGCCAATGAGCAGTTCTTC
CDR3: CSARGLANEQFF
size: .
D: .
J: TRBJ2-1
V: TRBV20-1
length: 12

DNA: TGTGCCAGCAGTTACGGGACAGGGCAAAATCAGCCCCAGCATTTT
CDR3: CASSYGTGQNQPQHF
size: .
D: TRBD1
J: TRBJ1-5
V: TRBV6-5
length: 15

DNA: TGCGCCAGCAGCCAAGATCGGAGTAACATCGTCGGGGCCAACGTCCTGACTTTC
CDR3: CASSQDRSNIVGANVLTF
size: few
D: .
J: TRBJ2-6
V: TRBV4-1
length: 18

DNA: TGTGCCAGCAGCTTTTCCGGGACTAGCGGTCACAATGAGCAGTCCTTC
CDR3: CASSFSGTSGHNEQSF
size: .
D: TRBD2
J: TRBJ2-1
V: TRBV7-8
length: 16

DNA: TGTGCCAGCAGTACAACGGCAGGAGCTAACTATGGCTACACCTTC
CDR3: CASSTTAGANYGYTF
size: few
D: .
J: TRBJ1-2
V: TRBV6-5
length: 15

DNA: TGTGCCAGCAGCAAGGGACAGTACGGCGAGACCCAGTACTTC
CDR3: CASSKGQYGETQYF
size: few
D: TRBD1
J: TRBJ2-5
V: TRBV7-8
length: 14

DNA: TGCGCCAGCAGTCAAACGCCCGGGACAGGAGAGACCCAGTACTTC
CDR3: CASSQTPGTGETQYF
size: .
D: TRBD1
J: TRBJ2-5
V: TRBV4-1
length: 15

DNA: TGTGCCAGCAGTCCGACAGGCAATGAGCAGTTCTTC
CDR3: CASSPTGNEQFF
size: many
D: .
J: TRBJ2-1
V: TRBV12-3/TRBV12-4
length: 12

DNA: TGTGCCAGCAGCCAAGCCCACCTCCACACAGGGAGGACTGAAGCTTTCTTT
CDR3: CASSQAHLHTGRTEAFF
size: .
D: .
J: TRBJ1-1
V: TRBV4-2
length: 17

DNA: TGTGCCAGCAGCTTAAATGCGGGAGGGTCCAATGAGCAGTTCTTC
CDR3: CASSLNAGGSNEQFF
size: .
D: TRBD2
J: TRBJ2-1
V: TRBV7-9
length: 15

DNA: TGTGCCAGCAGAAGGGGAAGAGGTGGCTACACCTTC
CDR3: CASRRGRGGYTF
size: .
D: .
J: TRBJ1-2
V: TRBV12-3/TRBV12-4
length: 12

DNA: TGTGCCAGCAGCTTAGCGCGAGCGGGAAAGGGGGAGCAGTACTTC
CDR3: CASSLARAGKGEQYF
size: .
D: TRBD2
J: TRBJ2-7
V: TRBV7-2
length: 15

DNA: TGTGCCAGCAGCTTAGTTCTGGGAGGGATAGCTGAAGCTTTCTTT
CDR3: CASSLVLGGIAEAFF
size: .
D: .
J: TRBJ1-1
V: TRBV7-2
length: 15

DNA: TGTGCCATCAGTGATGGGGAAACAGATACGCAGTATTTT
CDR3: CAISDGETDTQYF
size: .
D: .
J: TRBJ2-3
V: TRBV10-3
length: 13